The 13 T cell receptor beta chains below come from one sample, sequenced in a study of blood T cell repertoires in COVID-19. Only in-frame clones appear in the TCRdb table, and some are missing; sequencing was by immunoSEQ multiplex PCR. The sample lists some 140,000 clones, over 70% occurring once. Sequencing was done on a sample of peripheral blood. These receptor sequences come from a man older than 75 with acute or convalescent COVID-19.

This chain connects TRBV5-4 to TRBJ1-6; D call uncertain. V was clipped by 0 bases and J by 10 bases, with 11 bases between them. Germline CDR1 and CDR2: SGHNT and YYREEE (reference sequence). CDR3 length equals 14 residues. The CDR3 is CASSLVGSSSPLHF. The CDR3 DNA is TGTGCCAGCAGCTTGGTGGGTAGTAGCTCACCCCTCCACTTT. Using reference TRBV5-4 and TRBJ1-6 for the parts outside the CDR3, the full variable domain is ETGVTQSPTHLIKTRGQQVTLRCSSQSGHNTVSWYQQALGQGPQFIFQYYREEENGRGNFPPRFSGLQFPNYSSELNVNALELDDSALYLCASSLVGSSSPLHFGNGTRLTVT.

CDR3 loop: CASSPTALMGGANGELFF. In nucleotides, the CDR3 is TGTGCCAGCAGCCCTACAGCTCTTATGGGGGGGGCTAACGGGGAGCTGTTTTTT. The J gene is TRBJ2-2, the V gene TRBV6-2 or TRBV6-3; possibly TRBD2 for D (7 bases). This CDR3 has 18 residues. V lost 6 bases and J 7 bases, leaving 27 bases between the germline ends. Germline V gene data show CDR1 as MNHEY and CDR2 as SVGEGT.

This clone was observed a handful of times. V gene TRBV5-5 combines with J gene TRBJ1-2, with D possibly TRBD1 on 6 matching bases. CDR3 length equals 14 residues. V was pared by 3 bases and J by 0 bases, with 9 bases between. The germline V gene has CDR1 SGHKS and CDR2 YYEKEE (reference sequence). The CDR3 here is CASSWDKSNYGYTF. CDR3 nucleotide sequence: TGTGCCAGCAGCTGGGACAAGTCTAACTATGGCTACACCTTC.

This clone was detected only once. The chain is built from TRBV18 and TRBJ1-2; TRBD1 might be the D (6 bases). Germline V gives CDR1 KGHSH, CDR2 LQKENI. The V end lost 4 bases, the J end lost 6 bases, and 18 bases lay between the germline ends. The CDR3 length is 15 residues. This CDR3 is CASSLQTGTLNGYTF. In nucleotides, the CDR3 is TGTGCCAGCTCACTACAGACCGGGACACTTAATGGCTACACCTTC.

This clone appeared a few times. This chain joins TRBV21-1 and TRBJ1-5; the table's D gene call, TRBD1, was not cross checked with the DNA. TRBV21-1 is given as a pseudogene. The CDR3 is 20 amino acids. The CDR3 coding sequence is TGTGCCAGCAGCTCCGATACGGTAGTGTGGGACAGTTATAGCAATCAGCCCCAGCATTTT. Its protein product is CASSSDTVVWDSYSNQPQHF.

The V call is TRBV19, the J call TRBJ2-5; 8 bases match TRBD1. Germline V gene sequence: CDR1 LNHDA, CDR2 SQIVND (reference sequence). The CDR3 is 23 residues long. Trimming took 3 bases from V and 5 from J; bases not matched to a gene: 32. The CDR3 here is CASSISFYRGASSMSSGGETQYF. DNA for the CDR3: TGTGCCAGTAGTATTTCCTTTTACAGGGGGGCGAGCTCGATGTCAAGTGGAGGGGAGACCCAGTACTTC.

V gene TRBV6-1 combines with J gene TRBJ1-5; 10 nucleotides align to TRBD1. CDR3 size: 16 residues. Germline CDR1 and CDR2: MNHNS and SASEGT. V dropped 4 bases and J dropped 4; count of bases not matched to a gene: 7. CDR3 amino acids: CASSVRRQGANQPQHF. The CDR3, as DNA: TGTGCCAGCAGTGTCCGGAGACAGGGGGCAAATCAGCCCCAGCATTTT.

This clone was seen only once. Here the CDR3 DNA reads TGTGCCAGCAGGTTCTCCGGGGAGCTGTTTTTT. Amino acids: CASRFSGELFF. The genes are TRBV12-3 or TRBV12-4 and TRBJ2-2; D gene uncertain. Deletions cut 6 bases from V and 6 bases from J, with 5 bases between. The CDR3 covers 11 residues.

This clone was observed many times. The rearrangement joins TRBV5-4 to TRBJ2-1, with a weak D call TRBD1 (6 bases). The CDR3 consists of 13 residues. V dropped 0 bases and J dropped 10 bases, with 11 bases sitting between them. Germline V CDR1 and CDR2: SGHNT, YYREEE (reference sequence). The CDR3 DNA sequence: TGTGCCAGCAGCTTGGACAGGGCTGGAGAGCAGTTCTTC. Its protein product is CASSLDRAGEQFF.

This clone was seen a single time. V usage is TRBV4-1 and J usage is TRBJ2-7, with D perhaps TRBD2 (6 bases). This CDR3 region has 15 residues. Trimming stripped 3 bases from V and 3 bases from J, with 15 bases between. Germline lookup yields CDR1 MGHRA and CDR2 YSYEKL. The CDR3 loop reads CASSHPGAEFYEQYF. The CDR3 nucleotides read TGCGCCAGCAGCCACCCGGGAGCGGAATTCTACGAGCAGTACTTC.

This clone is a singleton in its sample. The V call is TRBV7-2, the J call TRBJ2-1, with TRBD2 matching 12 bases. This CDR3 has 17 amino acids. The J segment lost 3 bases and the V segment lost 5 bases, leaving 8 bases of the junction unmatched. Looked up from germline, CDR1 is SGHTA and CDR2 is FQGNSA. The CDR3: CASSGGTSGPFYNEQFF. Written as DNA, the CDR3 is TGTGCCAGCAGCGGTGGGACTAGCGGGCCTTTCTACAATGAGCAGTTCTTC.

This chain links TRBV9 with TRBJ1-4, with D tentatively TRBD1 (5 bases). The CDR3 is 15 amino acids. Trimming took 4 bases from V and 2 from J, leaving 12 bases between them. CDR1 and CDR2 (germline): SGDLS, YYNGEE. CDR3 sequence reads: CASSLRAGTNEKLFF. CDR3 coding DNA: TGTGCCAGCAGCCTCAGGGCGGGGACTAATGAAAAACTGTTTTTT.

The J gene is TRBJ2-2, the V gene TRBV5-1; 10 positions match TRBD1. Germline-derived CDR1 and CDR2 are SGHRS and YFSETQ. The length of the CDR3 is 16 residues. Trimming cost V 4 bases and J 3 bases; bases outside gene matches: 6. The CDR3 nucleotides are TGCGCCAGCAGCCCATGGACAGGGGGAGACACCGGGGAGCTGTTTTTT. It codes for CASSPWTGGDTGELFF.